A selection of T cell receptor beta chains follows, all from one sample in a study of blood T cell repertoires in COVID-19. The method was immunoSEQ multiplex PCR; TCRdb's version includes in-frame clones alone and lacks a portion of them. The sample includes 70,000 to 95,000 clones, roughly three quarters of them seen just once. Sequenced input: peripheral blood. The receptors derive from a man in his fifties or sixties with COVID-19, enrolled during active disease. CDR3s include the opening cysteine and the closing phenylalanine or tryptophan. The D gene is left open where the match is weak. A clone size is listed for some rows: how often the clone was seen (once, few, many), or a class if it is expanded.

>NA|TRBD1|TRBV11-2|TRBJ2-4
CASRPGTGLSKNIQYF
TGTGCCAGCAGACCCGGGACAGGGTTGTCCAAAAACATTCAGTACTTC
>NA|NA|TRBV5-1|TRBJ1-6
CASSSGRSADSPLHF
TGCGCCAGCAGCTCAGGGCGGAGTGCGGATTCACCCCTCCACTTT
>once|TRBD2|TRBV18|TRBJ2-3
CASSPPGGRPSTDTQYF
TGTGCCAGCTCACCACCGGGAGGGCGACCTAGCACAGATACGCAGTATTTT
>NA|TRBD1|TRBV12-5|TRBJ1-1
CASGSLDRGPSEAFF
TGTGCTAGTGGTTCGCTAGACAGGGGGCCTTCTGAAGCTTTCTTT
>NA|TRBD2|TRBV19|TRBJ2-1
CASSMGLAGGYNEQFF
TGTGCCAGTAGTATGGGACTAGCGGGGGGATACAATGAGCAGTTCTTC
>NA|NA|TRBV2|TRBJ2-7
CASRIDPAGEQYF
TGTGCCAGCAGAATCGACCCCGCGGGGGAGCAGTACTTC
>NA|NA|TRBV6-1|TRBJ1-5
CASSDGQSNQPQHF
TGTGCCAGCAGTGACGGACAGAGCAATCAGCCCCAGCATTTT
>NA|TRBD1|TRBV29-1|TRBJ1-1
CSSRTGEPEAFF
TGCAGCTCCCGAACAGGGGAACCTGAAGCTTTCTTT
>NA|NA|TRBV5-5|TRBJ2-4
CASSLLGSSKNIQYF
TGTGCCAGCAGCTTATTGGGGAGCTCCAAAAACATTCAGTACTTC
>NA|NA|TRBV7-8|TRBJ1-1
CASSLNRQNTEAFF
TGTGCCAGCAGCTTGAACAGGCAGAACACTGAAGCTTTCTTT
>NA|TRBD1|TRBV7-2|TRBJ1-2
CASSLQGDAYGYTF
TGTGCCAGCAGCCTACAGGGGGACGCCTATGGCTACACCTTC
>NA|TRBD2|TRBV6-1|TRBJ2-2
CASSEASSGGANTGELFF
TGTGCCAGCAGTGAAGCGTCTAGCGGGGGGGCGAACACCGGGGAGCTGTTTTTT
>few|TRBD1|TRBV7-2|TRBJ1-1
CASSLWDRVGTEAFF
TGTGCCAGCAGCTTGTGGGACAGGGTTGGCACTGAAGCTTTCTTT
>few|NA|TRBV5-1|TRBJ2-2
CASTGVGSTGELFF
TGCGCCAGCACCGGAGTTGGGTCCACCGGGGAGCTGTTTTTT
>NA|NA|TRBV11-2|TRBJ1-6
CASKYEQGFANSPLHF
TGTGCCAGCAAGTATGAGCAGGGGTTCGCTAATTCACCCCTCCACTTT
>many|NA|TRBV12-3/TRBV12-4|TRBJ1-2
CASSLAAGNGYTF
TGTGCCAGCAGTTTGGCAGCCGGGAATGGCTACACCTTC
>NA|NA|TRBV12-3/TRBV12-4|TRBJ2-7
CASRRTERGEQYF
TGTGCCAGCCGTAGGACAGAGAGGGGCGAGCAGTACTTC
>NA|TRBD1|TRBV20-1|TRBJ2-7
CSASQLRGYEQYF
TGCAGTGCTAGTCAGCTCAGGGGGTACGAGCAGTACTTC
>NA|TRBD1|TRBV4-1|TRBJ1-1
CASSRGTGETEAFF
TGCGCCAGCAGCCGAGGGACAGGGGAAACTGAAGCTTTCTTT
>NA|NA|TRBV7-8|TRBJ1-5
CASSPFDQPQHF
TGTGCCAGCAGCCCGTTTGATCAGCCCCAGCATTTT
>NA|NA|TRBV11-3|TRBJ1-1
CASSLDQGKITEAFF
TGTGCCAGCAGCTTAGACCAGGGAAAAATCACTGAAGCTTTCTTT
>NA|TRBD1|TRBV9|TRBJ1-5
CASSVDPGGDQPQHF
TGTGCCAGCAGCGTAGATCCAGGGGGCGATCAGCCCCAGCATTTT
>NA|NA|TRBV6-5|TRBJ1-1
CASSTSQGLAFF
TGTGCCAGCAGTACAAGTCAGGGGCTAGCTTTCTTT
>few|NA|TRBV3-1/TRBV3-2|TRBJ2-7
CASSQAVSYEQYF
TGTGCCAGCAGCCAAGCAGTCTCCTACGAGCAGTACTTC
>few|NA|TRBV12-3/TRBV12-4|TRBJ2-1
CASTYVDNEQFF
TGTGCCAGCACCTATGTCGACAATGAGCAGTTCTTC
>NA|NA|TRBV28|TRBJ2-7
CATEGRTSSYEQYF
TGTGCCACCGAGGGCAGGACGAGCTCCTACGAGCAGTACTTC
>NA|TRBD2|TRBV2|TRBJ2-2
CASSVFAGGTGELFF
TGTGCCAGCAGTGTATTCGCGGGGGGCACCGGGGAGCTGTTTTTT
>NA|NA|TRBV29-1|TRBJ1-2
CSVPTQANYGYTF
TGCAGCGTCCCCACACAGGCTAACTATGGCTACACCTTC
>NA|TRBD1|TRBV27|TRBJ2-7
CASSAQTGSYEQYF
TGTGCCAGCAGTGCCCAGACAGGGTCCTACGAGCAGTACTTC
>NA|NA|TRBV11-2|TRBJ1-3
CASSFSDSGNTIYF
TGTGCCAGCAGCTTCAGTGATTCTGGAAACACCATATATTTT
>NA|TRBD1|TRBV12-3/TRBV12-4|TRBJ1-1
CASRTTGDLEAFF
TGTGCCAGCAGGACTACAGGGGACCTGGAAGCTTTCTTT
>NA|TRBD2|TRBV13|TRBJ2-1
CASSFGTKGDEQFF
TGTGCCAGCAGCTTTGGGACTAAAGGGGATGAGCAGTTCTTC
>once|TRBD1|TRBV23-1|TRBJ2-5
CASSQLYGQAGWTQYF
TGCGCCAGCAGTCAACTCTACGGACAGGCCGGCTGGACCCAGTACTTC